This T cell receptor (beta chain) was sequenced during a study of siplizumab effects on memory and regulatory T cells. It was about 100,000 TCR templates that were assayed per sample. Measured with immunoSEQ multiplex PCR; TCRdb has only the in-frame clones, and not every one. This sample has 85,000 to 130,000 clones; approximately 92% occur once, and the top ten carry just over 2.5%. Regarding the study as a whole: Treg-derived clones made up an average of around 70% of mappable alloreactive CD4+ clones with siplizumab and over 25% in controls. Proliferating Tregs taken from siplizumab cultures were not shown to have a confirmed suppressive function. Siplizumab significantly brought down the alloreactive sequences that trace back to unstimulated CD4+ memory cells.

A note on this clone: Its antigen is unknown.

The sequence was collected from a human donor in good health. Some clones in this sample may be carry-over from other donors' samples. Sequenced sample: CD4+ T cells sorted from blood.

The CDR3 DNA sequence: TGTGCCAGCAGCTTATCTGGCGTTGGGACAGATACGCAGTATTTT. Residues: CASSLSGVGTDTQYF. The V call is TRBV7-2, the J call TRBJ2-3, with unresolved D. This CDR3 is 15 amino acids long. CDR1 and CDR2 from the germline V gene are SGHTA and FQGNSA. Trimming stripped 2 bases from V and 3 bases from J, with 12 bases between.